The present TCR beta chain was sequenced within a study of blood T cell repertoires in COVID-19. Study in general: The origin of the acute and convalescent COVID-19 samples was the United States, Italy and Spain. The analysed material was cDNA or gDNA that came from T cells, B-cell-depleted T cells, or PBMCs.

The length of the CDR3 is 16 residues. In the authors' methods: Quantification of nucleated cells was approximated via reference gene primer amplification. Generated by immunoSEQ multiplex PCR, the TCRdb table keeps only in-frame clones and is missing some. V and J calls and clone size follow that table, whereas D and trimming were derived from the DNA. The table includes approximately 140,000 clones, about 89% detected once. This chain joins TRBV7-5 and TRBJ1-1. TRBV7-5 is labeled a pseudogene. The specimen sequenced was peripheral blood. The TCR was taken from a man older than 75 with acute or convalescent COVID-19. The CDR3 bases are TGTGCCAGAAGCTTAATGAATCCCGGGATGAACACTGAAGCTTTCTTT. Translated, it gives CARSLMNPGMNTEAFF.